A single sample is the source of the 30 T cell receptor beta chains below, sequenced in a study of cytomegalovirus exposure and HLA in healthy donors. PCR amplification relied on 60 Vbeta primers (plus 13 Jbeta primers). The protocol was immunoSEQ multiplex PCR, while the TCRdb copy is restricted to in-frame clones and leaves out a portion. The sample includes 130,000 to 150,000 clones, around three quarters seen only once; the top ten take roughly 2.4%. The specimen sequenced was PBMCs. These receptors originate from a woman younger than 35 in good health and CMV-seropositive.

The chain carries TRBV6-1 and TRBJ2-5, with D perhaps TRBD2 (5 bases). The CDR3 runs 13 residues. The V gene's germline CDR1 is MNHNS and CDR2 SASEGT. V lost 5 bases and J lost 1, with 8 bases in between. CDR3 in DNA: TGTGCCAGCAGTTGGACTCGCCAAGAGACCCAGTACTTC. As protein: CASSWTRQETQYF.

V usage is TRBV11-2 and J usage is TRBJ2-7, with 15 bases aligning to TRBD2. Unmatched junction bases numbered 5, after V lost 5 bases and J lost 0 bases. The CDR3 is 17 amino acids. CDR1 SGHAT and CDR2 FQNNGV come from the germline V gene. The CDR3: CASSRGTSGGSSYEQYF. The CDR3 bases are TGTGCCAGCAGCCGTGGGACTAGCGGGGGGAGCTCCTACGAGCAGTACTTC.

The V gene is TRBV6-1, the J gene TRBJ2-5; D ambiguous. The CDR3 length is 13 residues. Germline CDR1 MNHNS, CDR2 SASEGT. With 6 bases removed from V and 5 bases from J, the gap between germline ends came to 13 bases. CDR3 sequence reads: CASSVNSIETQYF. In DNA form, the CDR3 reads TGTGCCAGCAGCGTCAACTCGATTGAGACCCAGTACTTC.

The chain combines TRBV27 with TRBJ2-2, with 9 bases fitting TRBD1. The CDR3 covers 15 residues. CDR1 is MNHEY, CDR2 SMNVEV, per germline (reference sequence). V lost 6 bases to trimming and J lost 5 bases; unmatched junction nucleotides: 7. CDR3 region: CASRGQGILTGELFF. The CDR3 bases are TGTGCCAGCAGGGGACAGGGCATTCTTACCGGGGAGCTGTTTTTT.

The V and J genes are TRBV7-9 and TRBJ2-2, with no clear D. CDR1 SEHNR and CDR2 FQNEAQ come from the germline V gene (reference sequence). The V gene lost 4 bases and the J gene lost 4 bases, with 16 bases spanning the gap. There are 16 residues in the CDR3. The chain's CDR3 is CASSSFPPDSTGELFF. The CDR3 DNA sequence: TGTGCCAGCAGCTCCTTCCCTCCCGACTCCACCGGGGAGCTGTTTTTT.

This clone came up a few times. The chain recombines TRBV5-1 with TRBJ2-5; weak D call: TRBD1 (6 bases). Germline CDR1 reads SGHRS; CDR2 reads YFSETQ. The CDR3 covers 14 residues. Trimming took 2 bases from V and 4 from J, leaving 12 bases between them. The CDR3 spells CASSLQGAGETQYF. CDR3 nucleotide sequence: TGCGCCAGCAGCTTACAGGGTGCGGGAGAGACCCAGTACTTC.

Points on this clone: The same CDR3 is also encoded by other DNA sequences in this sample. V and J are TRBV27 and TRBJ1-4, with a possible D match to TRBD1 (6 bases). Germline assignment: CDR1 MNHEY and CDR2 SMNVEV (reference sequence). The CDR3 runs 16 residues. Trimming removed 5 bases at V and 7 bases at J, with 20 bases between. CDR3 sequence: CASSRAAAGVGEKLFF. CDR3 DNA sequence: TGTGCCAGCAGTAGGGCCGCCGCAGGGGTTGGTGAAAAACTGTTTTTT.

This rearrangement joins TRBV15 to TRBJ1-1, with D uncertain. The CDR3 has 14 amino acids. Trimming removed 1 base at V and 1 base at J, with 7 bases between. Germline V gene data show CDR1 as LNHNV and CDR2 as YYDKDF (reference sequence). The CDR3 sequence: CATSRGWQNTEAFF. The CDR3 region has the DNA TGTGCCACCAGCAGAGGTTGGCAGAACACTGAAGCTTTCTTT.

This clone was counted a single time. The rearrangement uses TRBV10-3 and TRBJ1-1; unclear D gene. CDR3 length: 15 residues. CDR1 and CDR2 from the germline V gene are ENHRY and SYGVKD. Trimming took off 0 bases at V and 8 bases at J, with 16 bases between the two ends. The CDR3 loop reads CAISESTRKNGEAFF. In DNA, the CDR3 is TGTGCCATCAGTGAGTCGACTCGGAAGAACGGAGAAGCTTTCTTT.

The chain carries TRBV28 and TRBJ1-4, with 7 bases fitting TRBD1. CDR3 length: 18 residues. Trimming at V came to 1 base and at J to 7 bases, leaving 15 bases not matched to a gene. Germline V gene lookup returns CDR1 MDHEN and CDR2 SYDVKM. The CDR3: CASSLSAGGRLGSEKLFF. The CDR3 nucleotides read TGTGCCAGCAGTTTATCGGCAGGGGGTAGACTAGGTAGTGAAAAACTGTTTTTT. Combining the CDR3 with reference TRBV28 and TRBJ1-4 gives the whole variable domain DVKVTQSSRYLVKRTGEKVFLECVQDMDHENMFWYRQDPGLGLRLIYFSYDVKMKEKGDIPEGYSVSREKKERFSLILESASTNQTSMYLCASSLSAGGRLGSEKLFFGSGTQLSVL.

This sequence joins TRBV18 and TRBJ1-4, with 8 bases matching TRBD1. Per germline, CDR1 KGHSH and CDR2 LQKENI. The CDR3 sequence is 14 residues long. The junction had 5 bases not matched to a gene; V was cut back by 3 bases and J by 8 bases. The CDR3 spells CASSPDRGGEKLFF. DNA for the CDR3: TGTGCCAGCTCACCTGACAGGGGAGGAGAAAAACTGTTTTTT.

The J gene is TRBJ2-5, the V gene TRBV30; TRBD2 might be the D (5 bases). From germline, CDR1 is GTSNPN and CDR2 SVGIG (reference sequence). Trimming took off 3 bases at V and 5 bases at J, with 7 bases between the two ends. This CDR3 has 11 residues. CDR3 in amino acids: CAWRPGETQYF. The CDR3 nucleotides are TGTGCCTGGAGGCCGGGGGAGACCCAGTACTTC.

The V and J genes are TRBV5-1 and TRBJ1-2, with D uncertain. Trimming took off 4 bases at V and 0 bases at J, with 13 bases between the two ends. The CDR3 has 15 residues. CDR1 and CDR2 from the germline V gene are SGHRS and YFSETQ. The CDR3 here is CASSPGLGTNYGYTF. Here the CDR3 DNA reads TGCGCCAGCAGCCCCGGACTCGGCACTAACTATGGCTACACCTTC. Looking up the rest from reference TRBV5-1 and TRBJ1-2 gives the full variable domain: KAGVTQTPRYLIKTRGQQVTLSCSPISGHRSVSWYQQTPGQGLQFLFEYFSETQRNKGNFPGRFSGRQFSNSRSEMNVSTLELGDSALYLCASSPGLGTNYGYTFGSGTRLTVV.

J is TRBJ2-2 and V is TRBV15; TRBD2 is a possible D gene (5 bases). Trimming cost V 8 bases and J 2 bases, with 15 bases left between them. The CDR3 has 15 amino acids. CDR1 and CDR2 from the germline V gene are LNHNV and YYDKDF (reference sequence). Here the CDR3 reads CATRAAAHNTGELFF. The CDR3 DNA is TGTGCCACCCGAGCGGCGGCTCATAACACCGGGGAGCTGTTTTTT.

The V gene is TRBV15, the J gene TRBJ1-5; tentative D call: TRBD1 (5 bases). The V gene lost 5 bases and the J gene lost 4 bases, with 15 bases spanning the gap. The CDR3 spans 15 residues. Germline CDR1 reads LNHNV; CDR2 reads YYDKDF (reference sequence). CDR3 sequence: CATSGSGQGNQPQHF. Here the CDR3 DNA reads TGTGCCACCAGCGGCTCTGGACAAGGGAATCAGCCCCAGCATTTT.

The rearrangement uses TRBV19 and TRBJ1-4, with TRBD1 identical over 9 bases. J was trimmed by 8 bases and V by 7 bases; bases with no gene match: 8. Germline V gives CDR1 LNHDA, CDR2 SQIVND (reference sequence). The CDR3 spans 14 residues. The CDR3 loop is CASTPGQGPEKLFF. CDR3 DNA: TGTGCCAGTACTCCGGGACAGGGTCCCGAAAAACTGTTTTTT.

This clone was observed a handful of times. This chain uses TRBV6-5 with TRBJ1-4; possibly TRBD1 for D (5 bases). CDR3 length: 15 amino acids. Germline V gives CDR1 MNHEY, CDR2 SVGAGI. V was pared by 3 bases and J by 8 bases, with 16 bases between. CDR3 loop: CASSYLQGGKEKLFF. In DNA, the CDR3 is TGTGCCAGCAGTTATCTGCAGGGTGGGAAGGAAAAACTGTTTTTT.

The V and J genes are TRBV7-2 and TRBJ1-3, with 7 bases aligning to TRBD1. The germline gives CDR1 SGHTA, CDR2 FQGNSA. With 5 bases clipped from V and 0 bases from J, the junction kept 4 bases outside the gene matches. The CDR3 is made up of 15 amino acids. CDR3: CASSVDRVSGNTIYF. CDR3 sequence (DNA): TGTGCCAGCAGCGTCGACAGGGTCTCTGGAAACACCATATATTTT.

The chain joins TRBV5-4 to TRBJ1-2; TRBD1 is a possible D gene (5 bases). V lost 7 bases and J 4 bases, leaving 14 bases between the germline ends. This CDR3 region has 13 residues. Germline V gene sequence: CDR1 SGHNT, CDR2 YYREEE (reference sequence). As DNA, the CDR3 is TGTGCCAGCTCCGGGGGGACGACCTATGGCTACACCTTC. Its protein is CASSGGTTYGYTF. Full variable domain (rest looked up from reference TRBV5-4 and TRBJ1-2): ETGVTQSPTHLIKTRGQQVTLRCSSQSGHNTVSWYQQALGQGPQFIFQYYREEENGRGNFPPRFSGLQFPNYSSELNVNALELDDSALYLCASSGGTTYGYTFGSGTRLTVV.

The chain is built from TRBV6-4 and TRBJ2-2; TRBD2 matches 7 bases. J was trimmed by 0 bases and V by 3 bases; bases with no gene match: 1. Per germline, CDR1 MRHNA and CDR2 SNTAGT. This CDR3 spans 15 amino acids. CDR3 sequence (DNA): TGTGCCAGCAGTGAACTAGCGTCGAACACCGGGGAGCTGTTTTTT. It is translated as CASSELASNTGELFF.

The chain combines TRBV4-1 with TRBJ2-7, with D perhaps TRBD1 (6 bases). The germline V gene encodes CDR1 MGHRA and CDR2 YSYEKL. Deletions cut 2 bases from V and 4 bases from J, with 9 bases between. CDR3 length: 13 amino acids. The CDR3: CASSQQTGYEQYF. Here the CDR3 DNA reads TGCGCCAGCAGCCAACAGACAGGTTACGAGCAGTACTTC.

This sequence joins TRBV10-1 and TRBJ2-2, with 8 bases identical to TRBD2. From germline, CDR1 is WNHNN and CDR2 SYGVQD (reference sequence). The CDR3 covers 14 residues. The V gene end was trimmed by 7 bases and the J gene end by 4 bases; junction bases not matched to a gene: 5. The CDR3 nucleotides are TGCGCCAGCACTCGCGGGGGGCCCACCGGGGAGCTGTTTTTT. Encoded protein: CASTRGGPTGELFF.

This chain links TRBV6-5 with TRBJ1-1; D remains unclear. This CDR3 is 13 amino acids long. The germline V gene has CDR1 MNHEY and CDR2 SVGAGI. Trimming took 7 bases from V and 4 from J, leaving 13 bases between them. CDR3 protein: CASTSGGSTEAFF. In DNA form, the CDR3 reads TGTGCCAGCACCTCTGGAGGATCCACTGAAGCTTTCTTT.

V gene TRBV5-1 combines with J gene TRBJ1-1; TRBD1 is a possible D gene (5 bases). The CDR3 is 15 residues long. Germline values: CDR1 SGHRS, CDR2 YFSETQ. Trimming took 2 bases from V and 0 from J, leaving 11 bases between them. The chain's CDR3 is CASSLDDSLNTEAFF. CDR3 DNA: TGCGCCAGCAGCTTAGACGACAGCCTGAACACTGAAGCTTTCTTT. The whole variable domain, filled in from reference TRBV5-1 and TRBJ1-1, reads KAGVTQTPRYLIKTRGQQVTLSCSPISGHRSVSWYQQTPGQGLQFLFEYFSETQRNKGNFPGRFSGRQFSNSRSEMNVSTLELGDSALYLCASSLDDSLNTEAFFGQGTRLTVV.

The V call is TRBV27, the J call TRBJ1-6; 8 bases map to TRBD1. The V segment lost 5 bases and the J segment 8 bases; nucleotides outside the gene matches: 2. The CDR3 covers 13 residues. Germline CDR1 MNHEY, CDR2 SMNVEV (reference sequence). CDR3 DNA sequence: TGTGCCAGCAGTCGACAGGGGTATTCACCCCTCCACTTT. Encoded protein: CASSRQGYSPLHF.

The V gene is TRBV27, the J gene TRBJ2-7; 7 bases fit TRBD1. Trimming cost V 5 bases and J 4 bases; bases outside gene matches: 8. Germline V lookup: CDR1 MNHEY, CDR2 SMNVEV (reference sequence). The CDR3 loop spans 14 amino acids. Written as DNA, the CDR3 is TGTGCCAGCAGTCCGTCGACAGGGATATACGAGCAGTACTTC. It specifies CASSPSTGIYEQYF.

The CDR3 DNA sequence: TGCGCCAGCAGCCAAGAGTACAGTCAGCCCCAGCATTTT. Encoded protein: CASSQEYSQPQHF. The J gene is TRBJ1-5, the V gene TRBV4-1; D not resolved. The ends were cut back, 0 bases at V and 6 bases at J, with 6 bases in the middle. The CDR3 contains 13 residues. Germline V lookup: CDR1 MGHRA, CDR2 YSYEKL.

This rearrangement joins TRBV6-5 to TRBJ2-1, with a tentative D call TRBD1 (5 bases). V dropped 0 bases and J dropped 8 bases, with 11 bases sitting between them. The V gene's germline CDR1 is MNHEY and CDR2 SVGAGI. This CDR3 spans 14 amino acids. This CDR3 reads CASSYSSGRYEQFF. In DNA form, the CDR3 reads TGTGCCAGCAGTTACTCTTCAGGGCGTTATGAGCAGTTCTTC.

This rearrangement joins TRBV6-1 to TRBJ1-5; maybe TRBD1 (6 bases). CDR1 is MNHNS and CDR2 is SASEGT in the germline V gene. V lost 6 bases and J 1 base, leaving 13 bases between the germline ends. The CDR3 has 15 amino acids. The DNA of the CDR3 is TGTGCCAGCAGCCCCCACAGGGCAAGCAATCAGCCCCAGCATTTT. Translating gives CASSPHRASNQPQHF.

The rearrangement joins TRBV19 to TRBJ1-1; D gene unclear. This CDR3 has 14 residues. Trimming left V 5 bases short and J 6 bases short, with 16 bases between. Germline lookup yields CDR1 LNHDA and CDR2 SQIVND (reference sequence). CDR3: CASSSPSLSPEAFF. The CDR3 bases are TGTGCCAGTAGTTCCCCCTCCTTAAGCCCTGAAGCTTTCTTT.